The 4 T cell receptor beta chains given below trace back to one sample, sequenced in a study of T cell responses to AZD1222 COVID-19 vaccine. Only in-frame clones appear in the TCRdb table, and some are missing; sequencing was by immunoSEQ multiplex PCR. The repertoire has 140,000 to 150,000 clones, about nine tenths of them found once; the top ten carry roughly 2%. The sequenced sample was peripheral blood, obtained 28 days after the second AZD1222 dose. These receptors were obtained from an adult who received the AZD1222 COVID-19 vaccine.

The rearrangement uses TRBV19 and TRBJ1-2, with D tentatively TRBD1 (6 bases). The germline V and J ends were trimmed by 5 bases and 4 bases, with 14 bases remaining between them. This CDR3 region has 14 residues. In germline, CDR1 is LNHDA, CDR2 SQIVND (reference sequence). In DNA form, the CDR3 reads TGTGCCAGTAGTGCTAGGGGACAAAGCTATGGCTACACCTTC. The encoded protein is CASSARGQSYGYTF.

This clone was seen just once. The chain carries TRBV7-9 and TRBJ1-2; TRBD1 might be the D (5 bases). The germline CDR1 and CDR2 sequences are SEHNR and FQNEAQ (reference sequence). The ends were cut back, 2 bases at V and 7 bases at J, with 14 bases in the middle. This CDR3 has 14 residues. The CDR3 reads CASSLRQGMRGYTF. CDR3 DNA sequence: TGTGCCAGCAGCTTAAGGCAGGGAATGCGTGGCTACACCTTC.

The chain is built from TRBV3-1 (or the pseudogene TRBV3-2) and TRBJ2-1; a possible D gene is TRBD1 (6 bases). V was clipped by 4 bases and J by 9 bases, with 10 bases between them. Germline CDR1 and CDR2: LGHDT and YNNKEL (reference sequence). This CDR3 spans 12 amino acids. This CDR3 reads CASSLTGLEQFF. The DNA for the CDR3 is TGTGCCAGCAGCCTTACAGGGCTTGAGCAGTTCTTC.

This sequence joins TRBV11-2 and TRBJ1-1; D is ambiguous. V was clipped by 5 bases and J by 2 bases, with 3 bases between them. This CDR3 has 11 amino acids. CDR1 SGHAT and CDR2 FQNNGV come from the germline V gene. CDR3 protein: CASSPNTEAFF. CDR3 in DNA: TGTGCCAGCAGCCCTAACACTGAAGCTTTCTTT.